One and the same sample provided the 27 T cell receptor beta chains below, sequenced in a study of cytomegalovirus exposure and HLA in healthy donors. TCRdb's table, derived via immunoSEQ multiplex PCR, lists solely in-frame clones and lacks some. The repertoire holds about 150,000 clones, about 91% seen once, with approximately 10% in the top ten. Sequenced material: PBMCs. The receptors here all came from a woman aged 18-29 years in good health and CMV-seropositive.

The rearrangement links TRBV4-3 to TRBJ2-6, with D perhaps TRBD1 (6 bases). Trimming removed 0 bases at V and 3 bases at J, with 6 bases between. The CDR3 has 15 residues. Looked up from germline, CDR1 is LGHNA and CDR2 is YSLEER. The CDR3 region has the DNA TGCGCCAGCAGCCAAGACAGGGGTGGGGCCAACGTCCTGACTTTC. Protein sequence: CASSQDRGGANVLTF.

This clone was seen more than once but under ten times. The genes are TRBV19 and TRBJ1-6; the D is unclear. The germline CDR1 and CDR2 sequences are LNHDA and SQIVND (reference sequence). Trimming left V 4 bases short and J 2 bases short, with 9 bases between. CDR3 size: 15 residues. CDR3 sequence (DNA): TGTGCCAGTAGTAGAAGCCGGGCCTATAATTCACCCCTCCACTTT. Translation gives CASSRSRAYNSPLHF.

The chain is built from TRBV4-3 and TRBJ2-1; 8 bases match TRBD2. The CDR3 contains 17 residues. With 4 bases clipped from V and 1 base from J, the junction kept 9 bases outside the gene matches. The germline gives CDR1 LGHNA, CDR2 YSLEER. DNA of the CDR3: TGCGCCAGCAGCCGGAAACTGGAGCGGGGGTCCTACAATGAGCAGTTCTTC. Its translation: CASSRKLERGSYNEQFF.

For this clone: Its ends do not fully match the called genes, so a read error is possible. CDR3 DNA sequence: TGTGCCAGCAGTCCCGGGACAGCAAACTTC. Its translation: CASSPGTANF. This chain joins TRBV28 and TRBJ2-7; 7 bases agree with TRBD1. The CDR3 is 10 residues long. Germline V lookup: CDR1 MDHEN, CDR2 SYDVKM.

This sequence joins TRBV21-1 and TRBJ2-7; the table's D call of TRBD1 was not tested on the DNA. TRBV21-1 is an annotated pseudogene. The CDR3 sequence is 14 residues long. CDR3 in amino acids: CASNPTGGCHEQYF. The CDR3, as DNA: TGTGCCAGCAACCCGACAGGGGGCTGCCACGAGCAGTACTTC.

The chain is built from TRBV9 and TRBJ1-5; D is possibly TRBD1 (5 bases). Germline V CDR1 and CDR2: SGDLS, YYNGEE. Trimming cost V 5 bases and J 4 bases, with 19 bases left between them. The CDR3 is made up of 16 amino acids. The CDR3 here is CASRSSGIGRNQPQHF. The CDR3 nucleotides are TGTGCCAGCAGATCTTCAGGGATTGGGAGGAATCAGCCCCAGCATTTT.

The V gene is TRBV5-4, the J gene TRBJ1-1; D gene unclear. V shed 3 bases and J shed 4 bases, with 13 bases lying between them. The CDR3 contains 14 residues. The V gene's germline CDR1 is SGHNT and CDR2 YYREEE (reference sequence). This CDR3 is CASSSGGGTTEAFF. The CDR3, as DNA: TGTGCCAGCAGCTCTGGTGGCGGAACCACTGAAGCTTTCTTT.

The chain carries TRBV5-1 and TRBJ2-3; TRBD2 matches at 7 bases. Germline assignment: CDR1 SGHRS and CDR2 YFSETQ. Unmatched junction bases numbered 5, after V lost 0 bases and J lost 1 base. The CDR3 spans 16 residues. The DNA of the CDR3 is TGCGCCAGCAGCTTGGTGCGGGGGAGCGGCACAGATACGCAGTATTTT. Translating gives CASSLVRGSGTDTQYF.

J is TRBJ2-1 and V is TRBV10-3; D is ambiguous. The CDR3 sequence is 13 residues long. Germline V gene lookup returns CDR1 ENHRY and CDR2 SYGVKD. V was cut by 6 bases and J by 10 bases, with 16 bases left in between. CDR3 sequence: CAISATLREEQFF. The CDR3 bases are TGTGCCATCAGCGCCACCCTAAGAGAAGAGCAGTTCTTC.

For this clone: The same CDR3 can be traced to other DNA sequences in this sample. V and J are TRBV7-3 and TRBJ2-5; 8 bases map to TRBD2. Germline V gene lookup returns CDR1 SGHTA and CDR2 FQGTGA. The CDR3 totals 14 residues. The V gene end was trimmed by 3 bases and the J gene end by 5 bases; junction bases not matched to a gene: 5. CDR3 sequence reads: CASSLTGGLETQYF. CDR3 sequence (DNA): TGTGCCAGCAGCTTGACGGGGGGGCTTGAGACCCAGTACTTC.

This clone has just one count. This sequence joins TRBV19 and TRBJ2-5; D is unclear. V was trimmed by 6 bases and J by 3 bases, leaving 11 bases between them. CDR3 length equals 13 residues. CDR1 LNHDA and CDR2 SQIVND come from the germline V gene (reference sequence). DNA of the CDR3: TGTGCCAGTAGCAGCAGGCGAAAAGAGACCCAGTACTTC. This codes for CASSSRRKETQYF.

Only one count was recorded for this clone. The V gene is TRBV5-1, the J gene TRBJ1-3, with 7 bases identical to TRBD1. CDR1 SGHRS and CDR2 YFSETQ come from the germline V gene. Trimming cost V 0 bases and J 0 bases; bases outside gene matches: 9. This CDR3 comprises 18 residues. Here the CDR3 reads CASSLVGGQMPSGNTIYF. The CDR3 bases are TGCGCCAGCAGCTTGGTGGGGGGACAGATGCCCTCTGGAAACACCATATATTTT.

This clone was observed once. The genes are TRBV5-1 and TRBJ2-1; D might be TRBD1 (7 bases). The CDR3 runs to 15 residues. CDR1 SGHRS and CDR2 YFSETQ come from the germline V gene. Trimming left V 3 bases short and J 1 base short, with 11 bases between. The CDR3 sequence: CASSSRGESYNEQFF. The DNA for the CDR3 is TGCGCCAGCAGCTCCAGGGGGGAATCCTACAATGAGCAGTTCTTC.

V usage is TRBV15 and J usage is TRBJ2-1, with 9 bases identical to TRBD2. The CDR3 sequence is 17 residues long. V trimming: 0 bases; J trimming: 5 bases; junction bases outside the gene matches: 8. CDR1 LNHNV and CDR2 YYDKDF come from the germline V gene (reference sequence). For the CDR3, the DNA is TGTGCCACCAGCAGAGATTTGCCTAGCGGGGCTAACAATGAGCAGTTCTTC. Protein product: CATSRDLPSGANNEQFF.

The V and J genes are TRBV11-3 and TRBJ1-1, with 7 bases fitting TRBD1. Germline CDR1 reads SGHNT; CDR2 reads YENEEA. The CDR3 runs 17 residues. V shed 4 bases and J 4 bases; nucleotides not matched to a gene: 15. The CDR3 nucleotides are TGTGCCAGCAGCTGGCTGAGGACAGGTCGAAGAGGCACTGAAGCTTTCTTT. This gives the protein CASSWLRTGRRGTEAFF.

V and J are TRBV15 and TRBJ2-3; D is unclear. Trimming took off 1 base at V and 0 bases at J, with 5 bases between the two ends. CDR1 and CDR2 from the germline V gene are LNHNV and YYDKDF (reference sequence). There are 14 residues in the CDR3. The CDR3 coding sequence is TGTGCCACCAGCAGAGGAACAAGCACAGATACGCAGTATTTT. This encodes CATSRGTSTDTQYF.

This chain links TRBV5-6 with TRBJ2-5, with D hard to call. Germline CDR1 is SGHDT and CDR2 is YYEEEE. Trimming took off 5 bases at V and 3 bases at J, with 11 bases between the two ends. The CDR3 sequence is 13 residues long. CDR3 protein: CASRRRREETQYF. The CDR3 region has the DNA TGTGCCAGCAGGCGGCGCCGTGAAGAGACCCAGTACTTC.

CDR3 loop: CSGGGYPAGTQYF. The CDR3 nucleotides are TGCAGCGGGGGGGGTTACCCGGCCGGGACCCAGTACTTC. This chain uses TRBV29-1 with TRBJ2-5; TRBD2 matches 7 bases. The CDR3 loop spans 13 amino acids. J was trimmed by 7 bases and V by 7 bases; bases with no gene match: 12. Germline V gives CDR1 SQVTM, CDR2 ANQGSEA.

V is TRBV19 and J is TRBJ1-5; D remains unclear. The CDR3 runs to 15 residues. Trimming stripped 3 bases from V and 0 bases from J, with 9 bases between. Germline V lookup: CDR1 LNHDA, CDR2 SQIVND (reference sequence). CDR3 in DNA: TGTGCCAGTAGTATCCGAGATATTAGCAATCAGCCCCAGCATTTT. Translating gives CASSIRDISNQPQHF.

The chain is built from TRBV7-2 and TRBJ2-1; 9 bases map to TRBD2. The ends lost 3 bases at V and 6 bases at J; junction bases unmatched: 18. This CDR3 spans 19 amino acids. Germline loops: CDR1 SGHTA, CDR2 FQGNSA. In nucleotides, the CDR3 is TGTGCCAGCAGCTTCGGGACTAGCCTACTACGGGGTGGGCCCAATGAGCAGTTCTTC. Translated, it gives CASSFGTSLLRGGPNEQFF.

This rearrangement joins TRBV19 to TRBJ2-2; 10 nucleotides line up with TRBD2. The J segment lost 5 bases and the V segment lost 7 bases, leaving 7 bases of the junction unmatched. Germline V gene lookup returns CDR1 LNHDA and CDR2 SQIVND (reference sequence). The CDR3 loop spans 15 amino acids. CDR3 nucleotide sequence: TGTGCCAGTAAAGCGGGGGGGCCTTTAACCGGGGAGCTGTTTTTT. This translates into CASKAGGPLTGELFF.

This rearrangement joins TRBV25-1 to TRBJ2-1; weak D call: TRBD2 (6 bases). This CDR3 comprises 17 residues. V lost 1 base and J 7 bases, leaving 20 bases between the germline ends. The germline CDR1 and CDR2 sequences are MGHDK and SYGVNS. CDR3 coding DNA: TGTGCCAGCAGTGAATTTCTAGGGACTTCCCCCCGGAATGAGCAGTTCTTC. Protein: CASSEFLGTSPRNEQFF. Full variable domain (outside the CDR3, taken from reference TRBV25-1 and TRBJ2-1): EADIYQTPRYLVIGTGKKITLECSQTMGHDKMYWYQQDPGMELHLIHYSYGVNSTEKGDLSSESTVSRIRTEHFPLTLESARPSHTSQYLCASSEFLGTSPRNEQFFGPGTRLTVL.

A single count supports this clone. The chain couples TRBV19 to TRBJ1-1; D is possibly TRBD1 (6 bases). Germline V gene lookup returns CDR1 LNHDA and CDR2 SQIVND (reference sequence). The V gene lost 6 bases and the J gene lost 0 bases, with 14 bases spanning the gap. The CDR3 consists of 15 residues. CDR3 loop: CASRGGVRMNTEAFF. Here the CDR3 DNA reads TGTGCCAGTAGAGGGGGTGTGAGAATGAACACTGAAGCTTTCTTT. Together with reference TRBV19 and TRBJ1-1, the CDR3 gives the full variable domain: DGGITQSPKYLFRKEGQNVTLSCEQNLNHDAMYWYRQDPGQGLRLIYYSQIVNDFQKGDIAEGYSVSREKKESFPLTVTSAQKNPTAFYLCASRGGVRMNTEAFFGQGTRLTVV.

The V call is TRBV14, the J call TRBJ2-5; maybe TRBD1 (6 bases). The CDR3 loop spans 14 amino acids. V lost 1 base, J lost 5 bases, and 11 bases lay in between. Germline CDR1 SGHDN, CDR2 FVKESK. The CDR3 DNA reads TGTGCCAGCAGCCAAGTTCAGGGGTTGGAGACCCAGTACTTC. It specifies CASSQVQGLETQYF.

The chain couples TRBV5-1 to TRBJ2-7; TRBD2 aligns across 11 bases. V dropped 3 bases and J dropped 5; count of bases not matched to a gene: 7. The germline V gene has CDR1 SGHRS and CDR2 YFSETQ. The CDR3 extends over 15 amino acids. This chain's CDR3 is CASSSRSGGANEQYF. The CDR3 DNA reads as TGCGCCAGCAGCTCCCGTAGCGGGGGGGCCAACGAGCAGTACTTC.

The J gene is TRBJ2-1, the V gene TRBV4-2; TRBD2 matches at 11 bases. The germline gives CDR1 LGHNA, CDR2 YNFKEQ. The CDR3 runs 14 residues. V shed 1 base, J shed 7 bases, and the junction held 0 bases outside the gene matches. CDR3 protein: CASSQGLAGNEQFF. Written as DNA, the CDR3 is TGTGCCAGCAGCCAAGGACTAGCGGGGAATGAGCAGTTCTTC.

This chain connects TRBV7-3 to TRBJ2-2, with 7 bases that match TRBD1. Trimming took 1 base from V and 7 from J; bases not matched to a gene: 6. The CDR3 extends over 15 amino acids. Germline V gene sequence: CDR1 SGHTA, CDR2 FQGTGA. The CDR3 coding sequence is TGTGCCAGCAGCTTAAACCCCGGGACAGACGGGGAGCTGTTTTTT. Translation: CASSLNPGTDGELFF.